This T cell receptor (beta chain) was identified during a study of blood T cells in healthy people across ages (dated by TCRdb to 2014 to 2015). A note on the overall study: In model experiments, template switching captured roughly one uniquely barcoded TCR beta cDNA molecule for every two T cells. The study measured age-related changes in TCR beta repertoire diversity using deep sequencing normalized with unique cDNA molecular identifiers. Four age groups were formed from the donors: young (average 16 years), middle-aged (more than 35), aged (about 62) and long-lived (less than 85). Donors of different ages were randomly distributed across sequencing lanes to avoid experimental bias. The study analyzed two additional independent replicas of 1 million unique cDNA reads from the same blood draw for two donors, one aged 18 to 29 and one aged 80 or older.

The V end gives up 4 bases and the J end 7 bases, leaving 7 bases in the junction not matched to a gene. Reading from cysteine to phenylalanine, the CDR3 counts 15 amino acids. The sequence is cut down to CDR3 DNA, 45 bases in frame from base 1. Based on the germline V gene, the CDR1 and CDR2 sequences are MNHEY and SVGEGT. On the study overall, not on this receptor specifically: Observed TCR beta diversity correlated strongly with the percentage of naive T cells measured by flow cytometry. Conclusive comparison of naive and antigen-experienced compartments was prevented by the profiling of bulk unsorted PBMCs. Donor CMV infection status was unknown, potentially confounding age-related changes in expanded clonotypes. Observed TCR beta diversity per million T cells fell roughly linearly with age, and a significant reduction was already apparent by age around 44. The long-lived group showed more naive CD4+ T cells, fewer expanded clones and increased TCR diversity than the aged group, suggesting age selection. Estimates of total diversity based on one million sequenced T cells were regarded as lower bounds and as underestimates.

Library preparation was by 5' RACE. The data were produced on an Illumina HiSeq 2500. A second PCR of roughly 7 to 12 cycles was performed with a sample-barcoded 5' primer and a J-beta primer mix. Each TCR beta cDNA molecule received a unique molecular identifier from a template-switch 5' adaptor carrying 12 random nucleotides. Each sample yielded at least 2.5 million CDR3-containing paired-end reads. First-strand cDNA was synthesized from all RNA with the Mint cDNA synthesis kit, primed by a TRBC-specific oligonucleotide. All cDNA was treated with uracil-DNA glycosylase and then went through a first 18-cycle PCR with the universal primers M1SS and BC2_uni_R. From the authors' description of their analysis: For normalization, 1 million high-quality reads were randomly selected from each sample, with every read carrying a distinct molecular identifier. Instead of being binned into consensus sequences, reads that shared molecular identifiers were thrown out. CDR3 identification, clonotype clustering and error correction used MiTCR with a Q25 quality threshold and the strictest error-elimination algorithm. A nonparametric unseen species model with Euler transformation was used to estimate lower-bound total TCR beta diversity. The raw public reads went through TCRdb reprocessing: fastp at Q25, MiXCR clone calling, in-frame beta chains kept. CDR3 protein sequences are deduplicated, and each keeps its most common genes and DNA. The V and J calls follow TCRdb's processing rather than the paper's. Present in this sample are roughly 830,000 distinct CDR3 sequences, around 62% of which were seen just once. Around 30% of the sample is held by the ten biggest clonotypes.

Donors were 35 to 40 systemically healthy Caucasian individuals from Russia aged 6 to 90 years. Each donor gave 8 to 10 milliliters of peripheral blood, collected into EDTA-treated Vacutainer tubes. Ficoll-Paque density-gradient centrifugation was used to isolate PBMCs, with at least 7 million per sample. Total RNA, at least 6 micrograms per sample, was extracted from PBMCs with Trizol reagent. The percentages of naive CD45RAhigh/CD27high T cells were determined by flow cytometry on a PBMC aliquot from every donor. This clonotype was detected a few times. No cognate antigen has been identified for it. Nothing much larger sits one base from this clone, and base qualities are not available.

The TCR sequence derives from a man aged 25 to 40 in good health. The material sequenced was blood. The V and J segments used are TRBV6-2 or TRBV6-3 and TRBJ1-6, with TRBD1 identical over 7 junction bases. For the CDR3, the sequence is CASSSEGAQNSPLHF. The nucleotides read TGTGCCAGCAGTTCCGAGGGGGCGCAGAATTCACCCCTCCACTTT.